The 3 T cell receptor beta chains reported below all come from one sample, sequenced in a study of cytomegalovirus exposure and HLA in healthy donors. The PCR was carried out with 60 Vbeta primers and 13 Jbeta primers. Profiling relied on immunoSEQ multiplex PCR, and the TCRdb table lists in-frame clones only, not all of them. The data contain approximately 140,000 clones, approximately 72% of them singletons. Sequenced input: PBMCs. These receptors all stem from an older woman in good health and CMV-seronegative.

The chain recombines TRBV11-1 with TRBJ2-7, with 10 bases matching TRBD1. CDR1 is SGHAT and CDR2 is FQDESV in the germline V gene (reference sequence). V lost 6 bases, J lost 9 bases, and 8 bases stayed unmatched. The CDR3 has 13 residues. The DNA of the CDR3 is TGTGCCAGCAGGCGGGACAGGGGAGACGGGCAGTACTTC. As protein: CASRRDRGDGQYF.

The chain is built from TRBV4-3 and TRBJ1-6, with unresolved D. CDR3 length equals 15 residues. Trimming pared 0 bases from V and 7 bases from J, leaving 10 bases between. Germline V CDR1 and CDR2: LGHNA, YSLEER. CDR3 bases: TGCGCCAGCAGCCAAGATCCGGCGGGGAATTCACCCCTCCACTTT. The encoded protein is CASSQDPAGNSPLHF.

This clone was observed a handful of times. The CDR3 protein is CASSPFSTDTQYF. CDR3 nucleotides: TGCGCCAGCAGCCCTTTTAGCACAGATACGCAGTATTTT. The rearrangement uses TRBV5-1 and TRBJ2-3; D is undetermined. Trimming removed 4 bases at V and 0 bases at J, with 6 bases between. The CDR3 is made up of 13 amino acids. Germline assignment: CDR1 SGHRS and CDR2 YFSETQ.